A single sample is the source of the 30 T cell receptor beta chains below, sequenced in a study of cytomegalovirus exposure and HLA in healthy donors. Only in-frame clones appear in the TCRdb table, and some are missing; sequencing was by immunoSEQ multiplex PCR. The sample holds about 56,000 clones, roughly nine tenths seen once. Sequenced: PBMCs. These receptors all come from a woman aged 18-30 years in good health and CMV-seronegative.

The chain couples TRBV5-4 to TRBJ2-2, with 10 bases fitting TRBD2. With 0 bases clipped from V and 7 bases from J, the junction kept 6 bases outside the gene matches. CDR3 length equals 16 residues. Germline V gives CDR1 SGHNT, CDR2 YYREEE (reference sequence). This CDR3 is CASSLERGGLGGELFF. For the CDR3, the DNA is TGTGCCAGCAGCTTGGAGCGGGGGGGCCTCGGCGGGGAGCTGTTTTTT.

V gene TRBV9 combines with J gene TRBJ1-1; D is possibly TRBD1 (6 bases). The CDR3 covers 14 residues. Trimming took 4 bases from V and 5 from J, leaving 15 bases between them. Germline CDR1 is SGDLS and CDR2 is YYNGEE. The CDR3: CASSPRGGLTEAFF. Here the CDR3 DNA reads TGTGCCAGCAGCCCCCGGGGGGGGCTGACTGAAGCTTTCTTT.

V gene TRBV29-1 combines with J gene TRBJ2-7; maybe TRBD2 (6 bases). From germline, CDR1 is SQVTM and CDR2 ANQGSEA. The V and J ends lost 0 bases and 4 bases respectively, with 16 bases between them. The CDR3 spans 15 residues. CDR3 sequence: CSVEEGGAFGYEQYF. In DNA, the CDR3 is TGCAGCGTTGAAGAAGGAGGGGCCTTCGGTTACGAGCAGTACTTC.

The chain joins TRBV6-5 to TRBJ1-2, with D perhaps matching TRBD1 (6 bases). Germline CDR1 is MNHEY and CDR2 is SVGAGI. Trimming removed 5 bases from V and 4 bases from J, with 11 bases in between. The CDR3 contains 13 residues. The CDR3 sequence: CASSEDRSYGYTF. The CDR3 DNA reads TGTGCCAGCAGTGAGGACAGATCCTATGGCTACACCTTC.

The J gene is TRBJ2-1, the V gene TRBV27; possibly TRBD2 for D (5 bases). CDR1 and CDR2 (germline): MNHEY, SMNVEV (reference sequence). The V end was cut by 0 bases, the J end by 0 bases, with 6 bases between. This CDR3 is 15 amino acids long. The CDR3 DNA sequence: TGTGCCAGCAGTTTATCGGGGAGCTCCTACAATGAGCAGTTCTTC. Protein sequence: CASSLSGSSYNEQFF.

The sample holds one count of this clone. The chain uses TRBV19 and TRBJ1-5; 9 positions match TRBD1. V dropped 5 bases and J dropped 5; count of bases not matched to a gene: 7. Germline values: CDR1 LNHDA, CDR2 SQIVND (reference sequence). The CDR3 contains 15 residues. The CDR3 is CASSFTGGSDQPQHF. In DNA, the CDR3 is TGTGCCAGTAGTTTCACAGGGGGCTCGGATCAGCCCCAGCATTTT.

The V and J genes are TRBV7-2 and TRBJ2-2; 11 nucleotides line up with TRBD2. Trimming cost V 0 bases and J 4 bases; bases outside gene matches: 4. The germline V gene has CDR1 SGHTA and CDR2 FQGNSA. The CDR3 is 17 residues long. The CDR3 sequence: CASSLARTSGLTGELFF. CDR3 nucleotides: TGTGCCAGCAGCTTAGCCCGGACTAGCGGGCTCACCGGGGAGCTGTTTTTT.

The rearrangement uses TRBV9 and TRBJ1-3; D is ambiguous. The V end was cut by 1 base, the J end by 2 bases, with 4 bases between. CDR3 length equals 13 residues. Germline V gene sequence: CDR1 SGDLS, CDR2 YYNGEE. This chain's CDR3 is CASSVYTGNTIYF. DNA of the CDR3: TGTGCCAGCAGCGTATATACTGGAAACACCATATATTTT.

The rearrangement links TRBV27 to TRBJ2-5; 9 bases map to TRBD2. This CDR3 has 14 amino acids. V was pared by 2 bases and J by 4 bases, with 2 bases of the junction left unmatched. In germline, CDR1 is MNHEY, CDR2 SMNVEV (reference sequence). CDR3 in DNA: TGTGCCAGCAGTTTAGGAGCGGGGGGAGAGACCCAGTACTTC. Translated, it gives CASSLGAGGETQYF.

The rearrangement joins TRBV19 to TRBJ1-5; 10 bases are shared with TRBD1. Germline V gene data show CDR1 as LNHDA and CDR2 as SQIVND (reference sequence). The trim removed 4 bases at V and 5 bases at J, leaving 8 bases unmatched. This CDR3 contains 16 residues. In DNA form, the CDR3 reads TGTGCCAGTAGTACCGCCGGGACAGGGGTTTATCAGCCCCAGCATTTT. Its translation is CASSTAGTGVYQPQHF. The full variable domain, in which reference TRBV19 and TRBJ1-5 provide the parts outside the CDR3, is DGGITQSPKYLFRKEGQNVTLSCEQNLNHDAMYWYRQDPGQGLRLIYYSQIVNDFQKGDIAEGYSVSREKKESFPLTVTSAQKNPTAFYLCASSTAGTGVYQPQHFGDGTRLSIL.

The chain links TRBV4-2 to TRBJ1-4; D might be TRBD1 (5 bases). The germline gives CDR1 LGHNA, CDR2 YNFKEQ. V shed 0 bases and J shed 3 bases, with 8 bases lying between them. The CDR3 is 15 residues long. The CDR3 bases are TGTGCCAGCAGCCAAGAACGGGGGGCTAATGAAAAACTGTTTTTT. It translates to CASSQERGANEKLFF.

The chain employs TRBV5-4 and TRBJ1-1; no firm D call. Germline V lookup: CDR1 SGHNT, CDR2 YYREEE (reference sequence). V was cut by 4 bases and J by 4 bases, with 20 bases left in between. The CDR3 spans 16 residues. CDR3 DNA sequence: TGTGCCAGCAGCGCCCCGGACGGGGATCCCAGCACTGAAGCTTTCTTT. It encodes CASSAPDGDPSTEAFF.

This rearrangement joins TRBV7-6 to TRBJ1-1; D is undetermined. This CDR3 is built from 14 residues. V lost 0 bases to trimming and J lost 1 base, with 6 bases between them. Germline CDR1 is SGHVS and CDR2 is FNYEAQ. The CDR3 protein is CASSLAGGNTEAFF. CDR3 in DNA: TGTGCCAGCAGCTTAGCAGGCGGGAACACTGAAGCTTTCTTT. Looking up the rest from reference TRBV7-6 and TRBJ1-1 gives the full variable domain: GAGVSQSPRYKVTKRGQDVALRCDPISGHVSLYWYRQALGQGPEFLTYFNYEAQQDKSGLPNDRFSAERPEGSISTLTIQRTEQRDSAMYRCASSLAGGNTEAFFGQGTRLTVV.

This clone was seen only once. This chain links TRBV7-6 with TRBJ2-1, with D perhaps matching TRBD1 (7 bases). This CDR3 has 13 residues. Trimming shortened V by 11 bases and J by 2 bases, and 13 bases separated the two germline ends. CDR1 is SGHVS, CDR2 FNYEAQ, per germline. The CDR3 sequence is CACAGGPYNEQFF. CDR3 bases: TGTGCCTGCGCAGGGGGGCCCTACAATGAGCAGTTCTTC.

The chain recombines TRBV9 with TRBJ2-7; TRBD2 is a possible D gene (6 bases). CDR1 is SGDLS and CDR2 is YYNGEE in the germline V gene. The CDR3 sequence is 17 residues long. V lost 2 bases and J lost 6, with 24 bases in between. In DNA, the CDR3 is TGTGCCAGCAGCGTGAGAGGAGACGGGAGACGGCTTAGCGAGCAGTACTTC. Amino acid sequence: CASSVRGDGRRLSEQYF.

This chain links TRBV4-3 with TRBJ2-1, with TRBD2 matching 7 bases. The CDR3 extends over 17 amino acids. Germline V gives CDR1 LGHNA, CDR2 YSLEER. J gave up 4 bases and V 0 bases, and 9 bases lay outside the gene matches. The CDR3 DNA reads TGCGCCAGCAGCCAAGATATAGGACTCGGGGGGTACAATGAGCAGTTCTTC. As protein: CASSQDIGLGGYNEQFF.

The V gene is TRBV5-5, the J gene TRBJ2-7; 11 bases match TRBD1. The V gene end was trimmed by 2 bases and the J gene end by 3 bases; junction bases not matched to a gene: 10. Looked up from germline, CDR1 is SGHKS and CDR2 is YYEKEE (reference sequence). The CDR3 runs to 17 residues. The CDR3: CASSLSPGTGGHYEQYF. The CDR3 DNA follows: TGTGCCAGCAGCTTAAGTCCAGGGACAGGGGGGCACTACGAGCAGTACTTC.

This clone has just one count. The V gene is TRBV29-1, the J gene TRBJ2-7; TRBD2 agrees at 11 bases. This CDR3 spans 14 amino acids. Germline trimming cut 6 bases from V and 7 bases from J; bases unmatched to any gene: 11. Looked up from germline, CDR1 is SQVTM and CDR2 is ANQGSEA. DNA of the CDR3: TGCAGCGTAGTCGGACTAGCGGGCTCGTCTGAGCAGTACTTC. The encoded protein is CSVVGLAGSSEQYF.

The V and J genes are TRBV5-4 and TRBJ2-2, with D hard to call. This CDR3 has 13 amino acids. CDR1 is SGHNT and CDR2 is YYREEE in the germline V gene (reference sequence). V lost 4 bases and J lost 4, with 8 bases in between. The CDR3 DNA follows: TGTGCCAGCAGCCTAGACCGCACCGGGGAGCTGTTTTTT. It codes for CASSLDRTGELFF.

This chain links TRBV28 with TRBJ2-2; 7 positions agree with TRBD2. J gave up 7 bases and V 3 bases, and 11 bases lay outside the gene matches. The CDR3 covers 16 residues. Germline CDR1 reads MDHEN; CDR2 reads SYDVKM. This chain's CDR3 is CASSFGLAARGGELFF. In DNA form, the CDR3 reads TGTGCCAGCAGTTTCGGGCTAGCGGCGCGAGGCGGGGAGCTGTTTTTT.

This chain uses TRBV5-6 with TRBJ2-7; D might be TRBD1 (5 bases). CDR3 length: 14 residues. Trimming removed 2 bases from V and 2 bases from J, with 11 bases in between. In germline, CDR1 is SGHDT, CDR2 YYEEEE. CDR3 protein: CASSFSGYTYEQYF. CDR3 bases: TGTGCCAGCAGCTTTTCAGGGTATACCTACGAGCAGTACTTC.

The chain joins TRBV30 to TRBJ1-1, with unresolved D. Trimming stripped 8 bases from V and 5 bases from J, with 12 bases between. There are 11 residues in the CDR3. Germline V gives CDR1 GTSNPN, CDR2 SVGIG (reference sequence). Written as DNA, the CDR3 is TGTGCCGGGTGGTGGAGGACTGAAGCTTTCTTT. Translation: CAGWWRTEAFF.

The genes are TRBV28 and TRBJ1-4; D is possibly TRBD1 (6 bases). Germline V CDR1 and CDR2: MDHEN, SYDVKM. This CDR3 contains 15 residues. V dropped 6 bases and J dropped 4 bases, with 15 bases sitting between them. Here the CDR3 DNA reads TGTGCCAGCAGCCGGACAGTTCCGAATAATGAAAAACTGTTTTTT. Translated, it gives CASSRTVPNNEKLFF.

This sequence joins TRBV7-3 and TRBJ2-5; no definite D call. In germline, CDR1 is SGHTA, CDR2 FQGTGA. V lost 8 bases and J 1 base, leaving 2 bases between the germline ends. The CDR3 runs to 10 residues. As DNA, the CDR3 is TGTGCCAGCCTCCAAGAGACCCAGTACTTC. As protein: CASLQETQYF. The entire variable domain, with the rest obtained from reference TRBV7-3 and TRBJ2-5, is as follows: GAGVSQTPSNKVTEKGKYVELRCDPISGHTALYWYRQSLGQGPEFLIYFQGTGAADDSGLPNDRFFAVRPEGSVSTLKIQRTERGDSAVYLCASLQETQYFGPGTRLLVL.

This chain links TRBV29-1 with TRBJ2-7; 7 bases agree with TRBD1. Germline lookup yields CDR1 SQVTM and CDR2 ANQGSEA. Losses at the gene ends were 7 bases for V and 3 bases for J; bases not matched to a gene: 9. CDR3 length: 13 amino acids. Here the CDR3 reads CSASTGTVYEQYF. The CDR3 DNA sequence: TGCAGCGCGAGCACTGGGACAGTCTACGAGCAGTACTTC.

The chain joins TRBV18 to TRBJ2-5, with D tentatively TRBD1 (6 bases). V was cut by 2 bases and J by 5 bases, with 18 bases left in between. The CDR3 runs to 16 residues. Germline CDR1 is KGHSH and CDR2 is LQKENI. The CDR3 DNA reads TGTGCCAGCTCACCAACCACAGGGACCGCCCAGGAGACCCAGTACTTC. It specifies CASSPTTGTAQETQYF.

This rearrangement joins TRBV15 to TRBJ1-2; TRBD1 agrees at 11 bases. Trimming removed 5 bases from V and 4 bases from J; junction bases left unmatched: 3. CDR1 and CDR2 (germline): LNHNV, YYDKDF (reference sequence). The CDR3 extends over 14 amino acids. For the CDR3, the DNA is TGTGCCACCAGCGGACAGGGGGCCGGCTATGGCTACACCTTC. It yields the protein CATSGQGAGYGYTF.

About this clone itself: Given a much more abundant clone one base away, this may be a read error. The J gene is TRBJ1-2, the V gene TRBV6-5, with 7 bases that match TRBD1. There are 14 residues in the CDR3. Germline values: CDR1 MNHEY, CDR2 SVGAGI. With V trimmed by 8 bases and J by 4 bases, 10 bases remained unmatched. This chain's CDR3 is CASAGDRKFYGYTF. In DNA form, the CDR3 reads TGTGCCAGCGCTGGGGACAGAAAGTTCTATGGCTACACCTTC.

The rearrangement uses TRBV9 and TRBJ2-1; 12 nucleotides line up with TRBD1. Per germline, CDR1 SGDLS and CDR2 YYNGEE. This CDR3 has 17 residues. Losses at the gene ends were 1 base for V and 7 bases for J; bases not matched to a gene: 9. The CDR3 region is CASSVTPGTGGKNEQFF. In DNA form, the CDR3 reads TGTGCCAGCAGCGTAACCCCCGGGACAGGGGGCAAGAATGAGCAGTTCTTC.

The V gene is TRBV14, the J gene TRBJ1-1; weak D call: TRBD1 (5 bases). Germline CDR1 SGHDN, CDR2 FVKESK. This CDR3 region has 13 residues. Deletions cut 6 bases from V and 5 bases from J, with 13 bases between. The CDR3 spells CASRTGGRTEAFF. CDR3 DNA sequence: TGTGCCAGCAGGACCGGGGGGAGGACTGAAGCTTTCTTT.